This T cell receptor (beta chain) comes out of a study of blood T cell repertoires in COVID-19. The wider study: Samples representing acute and convalescent COVID-19 were sourced from the United States, Italy and Spain. PBMCs, B-cell-depleted T cells, or T cells were the source of the cDNA or gDNA that made up the material.

This CDR3 is 10 amino acids long. V dropped 7 bases and J dropped 5 bases, with 7 bases sitting between them. Per the germline V gene, CDR1 is SQVTM and CDR2 is ANQGSEA. Study processing details: Researchers report that nucleated cell counts were estimated from reference gene primer amplification. Libraries were prepared by immunoSEQ multiplex PCR; TCRdb keeps only in-frame clonotypes and omits some of them. V and J calls and clone size are given by that table; D and trimming were obtained from the DNA. The sample records 100,000 to 150,000 clones, 80% being singletons. The origin of this receptor is a man in his sixties with active or convalescent COVID-19. What was sequenced was peripheral blood. The J gene is TRBJ2-3, the V gene TRBV29-1; possibly TRBD2 for D (6 bases). DNA for the CDR3: TGCAGCGCCGGGGGAGATACGCAGTATTTT. Its translation: CSAGGDTQYF.